This T cell receptor (beta chain) was found in a study of OX40 agonist ivuxolimab in advanced cancers. At the level of the study: Males comprised 70% to 90% of the group, whose mean age was around 62 years (range 23 to 79).

Findings and limits, study-wide: Part of the nonresponder group also had normalized T-cell clonal expansion that was low.

Data came from immunoSEQ multiplex PCR; TCRdb stores just in-frame clones and leaves some out. The table has about 77,000 clones, approximately 92% seen once. Patients had blood sampled at baseline and again on cycle 4 day 1 and cycle 7 day 1. Germline V gene lookup returns CDR1 LNHNV and CDR2 YYDKDF (reference sequence). V dropped 0 bases and J dropped 8 bases, with 11 bases sitting between them. This CDR3 contains 14 residues. Worth noting for this clone: Its cognate antigen is unknown.

Source: CD4+ or CD8+ T cells sorted from blood, taken in a trial of the OX40 agonist ivuxolimab. The chain has TRBV15 and TRBJ2-1; D may be TRBD2 (6 bases). The source is an adult with an advanced solid tumor such as melanoma, head and neck, liver or kidney cancer. The CDR3 region is CATSRDREVHEQFF. CDR3 DNA: TGTGCCACCAGCAGAGATAGGGAGGTGCATGAGCAGTTCTTC.